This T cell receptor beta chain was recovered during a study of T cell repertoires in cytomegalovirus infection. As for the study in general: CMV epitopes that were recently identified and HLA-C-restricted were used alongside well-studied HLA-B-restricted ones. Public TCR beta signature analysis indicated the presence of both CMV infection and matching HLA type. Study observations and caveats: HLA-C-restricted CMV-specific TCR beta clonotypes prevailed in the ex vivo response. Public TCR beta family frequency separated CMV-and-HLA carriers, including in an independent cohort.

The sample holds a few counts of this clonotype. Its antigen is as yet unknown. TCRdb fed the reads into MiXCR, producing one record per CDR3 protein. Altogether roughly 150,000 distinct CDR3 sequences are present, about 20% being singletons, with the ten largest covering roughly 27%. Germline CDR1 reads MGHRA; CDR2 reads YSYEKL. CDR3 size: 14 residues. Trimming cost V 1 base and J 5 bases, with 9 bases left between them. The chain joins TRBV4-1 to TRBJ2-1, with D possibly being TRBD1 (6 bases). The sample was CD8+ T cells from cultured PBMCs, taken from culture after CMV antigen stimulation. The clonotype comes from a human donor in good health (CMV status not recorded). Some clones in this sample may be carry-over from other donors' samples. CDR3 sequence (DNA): TGCGCCAGCAGCCAAGTAGACAGGAACAATGAGCAGTTCTTC. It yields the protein CASSQVDRNNEQFF.